This is a list of T cell receptor beta chains from one sample in a study of blood T cell repertoires in COVID-19. Clones were read by immunoSEQ multiplex PCR, and TCRdb kept only the in-frame ones, dropping some. The sample holds around 250,000 clones, roughly 85% seen once. Specimen: peripheral blood. These receptors came from a woman aged 18-29 years with acute or convalescent COVID-19. Each CDR3 is given with its conserved first and last residue. The order of the fields is V gene, D gene, clone size, J gene, CDR3 DNA, CDR3 protein. The D gene is left open where the match is weak. Only some rows state a clone size, as once, few, many or a class for expanded clones.

v_gene: TRBV7-9
d_gene: -
abundance: -
j_gene: TRBJ2-2
CDR3nt: TGTGCCAGCAGAGCGACAGGTCATAACACCGGGGAGCTGTTTTTT
CDR3aa: CASRATGHNTGELFF

v_gene: TRBV11-2
d_gene: TRBD2
abundance: once
j_gene: TRBJ2-7
CDR3nt: TGTGCCAGCAGCTTGGGGACTAGCGGGATGCGGGGCTACGAGCAGTACTTC
CDR3aa: CASSLGTSGMRGYEQYF

v_gene: TRBV19
d_gene: -
abundance: -
j_gene: TRBJ1-2
CDR3nt: TGTGCCAGTAGTATTCTTTCCACAGGGACCGATGGCTACACCTTC
CDR3aa: CASSILSTGTDGYTF

v_gene: TRBV6-5
d_gene: -
abundance: -
j_gene: TRBJ2-5
CDR3nt: TGTGCCAGCAGTTACCCAGGGGCCTCCCAAGAGACCCAGTACTTC
CDR3aa: CASSYPGASQETQYF

v_gene: TRBV24-1
d_gene: -
abundance: -
j_gene: TRBJ2-7
CDR3nt: TGTGCCACCAGTGATTCCCCCCCGGCGACAATCGAGCAGTACTTC
CDR3aa: CATSDSPPATIEQYF

v_gene: TRBV28
d_gene: -
abundance: -
j_gene: TRBJ1-2
CDR3nt: TGTGCCAGCAGTTCGCCCGGAGGGTATGGCTACACCTTC
CDR3aa: CASSSPGGYGYTF

v_gene: TRBV5-4
d_gene: TRBD2
abundance: -
j_gene: TRBJ2-7
CDR3nt: TGTGCCAGCAGCCGCTGGACTAGATCGGCAACCGAGCAGTACTTC
CDR3aa: CASSRWTRSATEQYF

v_gene: TRBV14
d_gene: -
abundance: -
j_gene: TRBJ1-1
CDR3nt: TGTGCCAGCAGCCAAGATCGTTTCATTTGGCTGAACACTGAAGCTTTCTTT
CDR3aa: CASSQDRFIWLNTEAFF

v_gene: TRBV28
d_gene: -
abundance: -
j_gene: TRBJ1-1
CDR3nt: TGTGCCAGCAGTCCACCCGATCGGGAAGCTTTCTTT
CDR3aa: CASSPPDREAFF

v_gene: TRBV6-5
d_gene: -
abundance: few
j_gene: TRBJ1-1
CDR3nt: TGTGCCAGCAGGCAGTACACTGAAGCTTTCTTT
CDR3aa: CASRQYTEAFF

v_gene: TRBV7-9
d_gene: -
abundance: -
j_gene: TRBJ1-1
CDR3nt: TGTGCCAGCAACATAGGCCCCGGGAGGAACACTGAAGCTTTCTTT
CDR3aa: CASNIGPGRNTEAFF

v_gene: TRBV28
d_gene: TRBD1
abundance: -
j_gene: TRBJ1-5
CDR3nt: TGTGCCAGCAGTTCGGGACAGGGGACCAATCAGCCCCAGCATTTT
CDR3aa: CASSSGQGTNQPQHF

v_gene: TRBV3-1/TRBV3-2
d_gene: TRBD1
abundance: -
j_gene: TRBJ2-7
CDR3nt: TGTGCCAGCAGCCGACGACAGGGGATCTACGAGCAGTACTTC
CDR3aa: CASSRRQGIYEQYF